Listed below are T cell receptor beta chains from one sample, sequenced in a study of T cells after yellow fever vaccination. TCRdb called the 5' RACE reads again in MiXCR, with one record for every CDR3 protein. In the table there are around 320,000 distinct CDR3 sequences, roughly 10% of which are singletons. Sequences were derived from CD4+ T cells sorted from PBMCs, sampled 45 days after the yellow fever booster vaccination. The origin of the receptors is a man younger than 30 who received the YFV17D yellow fever vaccine. The CDR3 runs from the conserved cysteine through the conserved F or W. D genes are given only for firm matches. The size field is filled for only some rows; it gives once, few, many or a size class.

v_gene,d_gene,abundance,j_gene,CDR3nt,CDR3aa
TRBV29-1,.,.,TRBJ2-3,TGCAGCGCCCCCCCGCCCGGGGCCAGCACAGATACGCAGTATTTT,CSAPPPGASTDTQYF
TRBV7-7,.,.,TRBJ2-2,TGTGCTAGCAGCTCCACGGGGGGCAGAGGGGAGCTGTTTTTT,CASSSTGGRGELFF
TRBV6-2/TRBV6-3,.,medium-sized,TRBJ1-6,TGTGCCAGCAGTTACTCGGGGGGGACTTCACCCCTCCACTTT,CASSYSGGTSPLHF
TRBV6-6,TRBD1,.,TRBJ2-7,TGTGCCAGCTCCGGGACAGGCTCCTCCGAGCAGTACTTC,CASSGTGSSEQYF
TRBV5-5,.,few,TRBJ1-2,TGTGCCAGCAGCTTGATGAATCCCGGTGGCTATGGCTACACCTTC,CASSLMNPGGYGYTF
TRBV7-2,.,.,TRBJ1-1,TGTGCCAGCAGCAAGCCGGCCCCGGGCAACACTGAAGCTTTCTTT,CASSKPAPGNTEAFF
TRBV7-2,TRBD2,.,TRBJ2-5,TGTGCCAGCAGCCACCCCGGCGGGGGGGAGACCCAGTACTTC,CASSHPGGGETQYF
TRBV11-3,.,few,TRBJ2-1,TGTGCCAGCAGCCGGAAAAGGTCCCGTGAGCAGTTCTTC,CASSRKRSREQFF
TRBV29-1,.,few,TRBJ2-3,TGCAGCGGGGTGGCTACTGGAGGGATCACAGATACGCAGTATTTT,CSGVATGGITDTQYF
TRBV6-2/TRBV6-3,.,.,TRBJ2-4,TGTGCCAGCAGTCCCTTAGTGACCCTAGCCAAAAACATTCAGTACTTC,CASSPLVTLAKNIQYF
TRBV19,.,.,TRBJ1-4,TGTGCCAGCAGTCCGGGGGTAGCTAATGAAAAACTGTTTTTT,CASSPGVANEKLFF
TRBV7-3,TRBD2,many,TRBJ2-5,TGTGCCAGCAGCTTAACAGCGGGGGCTCAAGAGACCCAGTACTTC,CASSLTAGAQETQYF
TRBV20-1,.,few,TRBJ1-1,TGCAGTGCTAGAGATCTCGGGGGAGGGGATGGGGGATCTTTCTTT,CSARDLGGGDGGSFF
TRBV2,.,few,TRBJ2-3,TGTGCCAGCAGTGAAGCGCTTTTCACAGATACGCAGTATTTT,CASSEALFTDTQYF
TRBV4-2,TRBD1,.,TRBJ1-3,TGTGCCAGCAGCCCGGGACAGGGGACTTCTGGAAACACCATATATTTT,CASSPGQGTSGNTIYF
TRBV12-3/TRBV12-4,TRBD1,.,TRBJ1-2,TGTGCCAGCAGTTTAGCCCCAGCCCGACAGGGTTCCTCTGGCTACACCTTC,CASSLAPARQGSSGYTF
TRBV2,.,.,TRBJ1-5,TGTGCCAGCGTTTGGGACAGCAATCAGCCCCAGCATTTT,CASVWDSNQPQHF
TRBV7-9,.,.,TRBJ1-1,TGTGCCAGCAGCTCACACAGGGTGGTGGGAACTGAAGCTTTCTTT,CASSSHRVVGTEAFF
TRBV2,TRBD2,.,TRBJ2-3,TGTGCCAGCACATCCGGGACTAGAGCAGATACGCAGTATTTT,CASTSGTRADTQYF
TRBV5-1,TRBD2,.,TRBJ2-5,TGCGCCAGCAGCTTGTTCGGCGGGGGGGTAGAGACCCAGTACTTC,CASSLFGGGVETQYF
TRBV7-3,TRBD1,.,TRBJ2-3,TGTGCCAGCAACAGGGGCGAAGATACGCAGTATTTT,CASNRGEDTQYF
TRBV3-1,.,.,TRBJ1-2,TGTGCCAGCAGCCTGCCGGGACAAGATTATGGCTACACCTTC,CASSLPGQDYGYTF
TRBV5-1,.,few,TRBJ2-3,TGCGCCAGCGCGGGCGGGACAGTAACAGATACGCAGTATTTT,CASAGGTVTDTQYF
TRBV29-1,.,few,TRBJ2-1,TGCAGCGTTGAAATCTCGGATGAGCAGTTCTTC,CSVEISDEQFF
TRBV6-5,.,.,TRBJ2-3,TGTGCCAGCAGTCAAACGGGGTTCACAGATACGCAGTATTTT,CASSQTGFTDTQYF
TRBV15,TRBD1,few,TRBJ2-7,TGTGCCACCAGCAACCCGGGACAGGAATCCTACGAGCAGTACTTC,CATSNPGQESYEQYF
TRBV20-1,.,few,TRBJ2-1,TGCAGTGCCCAGAAGATTTTCCGGGAGCAGTTCTTC,CSAQKIFREQFF
TRBV18,.,.,TRBJ1-2,TGTGCCAGCTCACCACCGCTCAGGGGTGGCTACACCTTC,CASSPPLRGGYTF
TRBV30,TRBD1,.,TRBJ1-1,TGTGCCTGCCCCAAGGGCCAGGGGGGGACTGAAGCTTTCTTT,CACPKGQGGTEAFF
TRBV24-1,.,.,TRBJ1-5,TGTGCCACCAGTAGTCCAGGGAGCAATCAGCCCCAGCATTTT,CATSSPGSNQPQHF
TRBV5-6,.,many,TRBJ1-1,TGTGCCAGCAGCTTGTGGGGCCGATTGAACACTGAAGCTTTCTTT,CASSLWGRLNTEAFF
TRBV6-2/TRBV6-3,TRBD2,many,TRBJ2-3,TGTGCCAGCACACCCCGGCGGGGGGGAGATACGCAGTATTTT,CASTPRRGGDTQYF
TRBV6-5,.,.,TRBJ2-5,TGTGCCAGCAGTTACTTCTACCAAGAGACCCAGTACTTC,CASSYFYQETQYF
TRBV6-2/TRBV6-3,.,.,TRBJ2-1,TGTGCCACCTCCTTAAGGGAGCGTAGGAATGAGCAGTTCTTC,CATSLRERRNEQFF
TRBV6-5,.,.,TRBJ2-6,TGTGCCAGCAGTTACTCGATACCCTCTGGGGCCAACGTCCTGACTTTC,CASSYSIPSGANVLTF
TRBV5-1,.,.,TRBJ1-6,TGCGCCAGCAGCTTGACGGCCCCCAAGTCCTATAATTCACCCCTCCACTTT,CASSLTAPKSYNSPLHF
TRBV2,.,few,TRBJ1-1,TGTGCCAGCAGCGGACAGTCCTACACTGAAGCTTTCTTT,CASSGQSYTEAFF
TRBV7-2,TRBD1,few,TRBJ1-2,TGTGCCAGCAGCCCCCAGGACAGGGTGATCTATGGCTACACCTTC,CASSPQDRVIYGYTF
TRBV20-1,.,.,TRBJ2-1,TGCAGTGCTAGGCCCCCATGGGGGCTTAACAATGAGCAGTTCTTC,CSARPPWGLNNEQFF
TRBV6-1,TRBD1,.,TRBJ2-6,TGTGCCAGCAGGAAAGTGACAGGGGGTTCCTCTGGGGCCAACGTCCTGACTTTC,CASRKVTGGSSGANVLTF
TRBV28,.,few,TRBJ2-1,TGTGCCAGCAGTTTGGGGGGAAACACCAACAATGAGCAGTTCTTC,CASSLGGNTNNEQFF
TRBV30,.,.,TRBJ1-2,TGTGCCTGGAGAACGAAAAGGGGATCCTATGGCTACACCTTC,CAWRTKRGSYGYTF
TRBV4-3,.,few,TRBJ1-3,TGCGCCAGCAGCCAAGATTTAGGGGGTTCTGGAAACACCATATATTTT,CASSQDLGGSGNTIYF
TRBV27,TRBD1,.,TRBJ1-2,TGTGCCAGCAGGCCGGGACAGGGGATGGGAGGCTACACCTTC,CASRPGQGMGGYTF
TRBV5-6,.,.,TRBJ1-2,TGTGCCAGCAGCTTGGTAGGGGTCGGCTATGGCTACACCTTC,CASSLVGVGYGYTF
TRBV4-3,TRBD2,many,TRBJ2-3,TGCGCCAGCAGCCAAGAAAGCGGGGCCCGCACAGATACGCAGTATTTT,CASSQESGARTDTQYF
TRBV12-3/TRBV12-4,TRBD2,few,TRBJ2-1,TGTGCCAGCAGTTTCACTAGCGGGGGGGTCCAGCAGTTCTTC,CASSFTSGGVQQFF
TRBV7-8,.,few,TRBJ1-4,TGTGCCAGCAGCTTAGTTCCCAATCGGATAGAAAAACTGTTTTTT,CASSLVPNRIEKLFF
TRBV3-1,.,few,TRBJ1-4,TGTGCCAGCAGTCAGTCCGATGTGGAAAAACTGTTTTTT,CASSQSDVEKLFF
TRBV12-3/TRBV12-4,TRBD1,few,TRBJ1-3,TGTGCCAGCAAACAGGGGAGCGCTGGAAACACCATATATTTT,CASKQGSAGNTIYF
TRBV27,TRBD2,many,TRBJ2-3,TGTGCCAGCACCCTGAAGGGGGAACTAGCGGGACGTCGCACAGATACGCAGTATTTT,CASTLKGELAGRRTDTQYF
TRBV15,.,few,TRBJ1-2,TGTGCCACCAGCAGAGGTGGCACCAACTATGGCTACACCTTC,CATSRGGTNYGYTF
TRBV12-3/TRBV12-4,TRBD1,.,TRBJ1-1,TGTGCCAGCAGTTTAATGGGGAGAGGGGGCCCGGAGGTAACTGAAGCTTTCTTT,CASSLMGRGGPEVTEAFF